This TCR beta chain was identified during a study of early T cells in non-severe SARS-CoV-2 infection. Overall study context: Bulk RNA taken from unsorted whole blood was sequenced, leaving chains unpaired.

Unmatched junction bases numbered 3, after V lost 5 bases and J lost 1 base. Germline V lookup: CDR1 SGHNT, CDR2 YENEEA. The CDR3 is made up of 15 amino acids. A single record per CDR3 protein comes from TCRdb applying MiXCR to the 5' RACE reads. The table has 65,000 to 75,000 distinct CDR3 sequences, roughly an eighth seen once. Source material: whole blood. The sequence derives from an adult who was a healthcare worker with PCR-confirmed SARS-CoV-2 infection or an uninfected control (not recorded which). This chain uses TRBV11-3 with TRBJ2-7; 12 bases agree with TRBD2. CDR3 protein: CASSQGLAGSYEQYF. CDR3 sequence (DNA): TGTGCCAGCAGCCAAGGACTAGCGGGGTCCTACGAGCAGTACTTC. The entire variable domain, with the rest obtained from reference TRBV11-3 and TRBJ2-7, is as follows: EAGVVQSPRYKIIEKKQPVAFWCNPISGHNTLYWYLQNLGQGPELLIRYENEEAVDDSQLPKDRFSAERLKGVDSTLKIQPAELGDSAVYLCASSQGLAGSYEQYFGPGTRLTVT.